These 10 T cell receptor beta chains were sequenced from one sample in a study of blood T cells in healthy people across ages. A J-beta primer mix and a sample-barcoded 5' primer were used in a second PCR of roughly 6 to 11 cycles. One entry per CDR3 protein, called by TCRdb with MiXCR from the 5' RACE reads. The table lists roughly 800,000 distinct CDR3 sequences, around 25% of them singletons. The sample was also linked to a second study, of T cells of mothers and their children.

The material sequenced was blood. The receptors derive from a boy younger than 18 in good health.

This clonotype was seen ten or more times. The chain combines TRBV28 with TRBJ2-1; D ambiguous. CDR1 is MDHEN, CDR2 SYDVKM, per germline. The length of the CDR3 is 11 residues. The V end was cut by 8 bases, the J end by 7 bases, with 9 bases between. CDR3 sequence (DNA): TGTGCCAGCCATGGAAAAAATGAGCAGTTCTTC. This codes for CASHGKNEQFF.

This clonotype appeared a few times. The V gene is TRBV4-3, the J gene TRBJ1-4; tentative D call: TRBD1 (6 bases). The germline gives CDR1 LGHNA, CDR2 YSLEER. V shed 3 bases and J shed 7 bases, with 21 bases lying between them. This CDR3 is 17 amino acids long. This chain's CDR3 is CASSHGGGQGWSEKLFF. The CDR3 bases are TGCGCCAGCAGCCACGGGGGCGGCCAGGGATGGTCTGAAAAACTGTTTTTT.

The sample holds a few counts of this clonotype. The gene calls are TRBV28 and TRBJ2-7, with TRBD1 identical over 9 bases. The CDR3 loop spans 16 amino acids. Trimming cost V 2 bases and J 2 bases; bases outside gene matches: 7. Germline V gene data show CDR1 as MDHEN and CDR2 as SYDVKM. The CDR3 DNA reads TGTGCCAGCAGTTTAGCCGCCGGGACAGGGCCCTACGAGCAGTACTTC. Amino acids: CASSLAAGTGPYEQYF.

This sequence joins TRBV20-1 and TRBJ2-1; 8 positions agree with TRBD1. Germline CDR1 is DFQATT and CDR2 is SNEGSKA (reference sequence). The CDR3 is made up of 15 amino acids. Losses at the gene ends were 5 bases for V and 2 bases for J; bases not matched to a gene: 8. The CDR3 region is CSAAGQQGAYNEQFF. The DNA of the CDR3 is TGCAGTGCTGCGGGGCAACAGGGGGCCTACAATGAGCAGTTCTTC.

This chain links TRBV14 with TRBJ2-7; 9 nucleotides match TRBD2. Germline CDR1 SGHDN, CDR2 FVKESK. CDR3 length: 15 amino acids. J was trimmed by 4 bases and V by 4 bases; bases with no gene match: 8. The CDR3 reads CASSLGGLAVYEQYF. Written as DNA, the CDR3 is TGTGCCAGCAGCCTCGGGGGACTAGCCGTTTACGAGCAGTACTTC.

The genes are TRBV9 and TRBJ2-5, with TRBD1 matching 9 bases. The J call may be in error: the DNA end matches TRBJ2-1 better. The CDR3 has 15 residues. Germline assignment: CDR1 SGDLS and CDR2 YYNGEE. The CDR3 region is CASSAGQGFDNEQFF. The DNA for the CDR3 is TGTGCCAGCAGCGCAGGACAGGGGTTCGACAATGAGCAGTTCTTC.

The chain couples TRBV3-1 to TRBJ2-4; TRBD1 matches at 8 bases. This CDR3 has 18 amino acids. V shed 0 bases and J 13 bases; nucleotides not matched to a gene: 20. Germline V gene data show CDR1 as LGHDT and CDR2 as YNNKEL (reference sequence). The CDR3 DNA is TGTGCCAGCAGCCAAGAATGGGGCCGGGACAGGTCACGTTTTTTCCAGTACTTC. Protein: CASSQEWGRDRSRFFQYF. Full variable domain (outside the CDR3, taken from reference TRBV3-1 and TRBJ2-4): DTAVSQTPKYLVTQMGNDKSIKCEQNLGHDTMYWYKQDSKKFLKIMFSYNNKELIINETVPNRFSPKSPDKAHLNLHINSLELGDSAVYFCASSQEWGRDRSRFFQYFGAGTRLSVL.

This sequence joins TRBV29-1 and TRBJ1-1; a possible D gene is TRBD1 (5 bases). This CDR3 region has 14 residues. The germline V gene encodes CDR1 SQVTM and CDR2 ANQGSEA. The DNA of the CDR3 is TGCATCGTCGACTTGGGGGGAACGAACACTGAAGCTTTCTTT. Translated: CIVDLGGTNTEAFF.

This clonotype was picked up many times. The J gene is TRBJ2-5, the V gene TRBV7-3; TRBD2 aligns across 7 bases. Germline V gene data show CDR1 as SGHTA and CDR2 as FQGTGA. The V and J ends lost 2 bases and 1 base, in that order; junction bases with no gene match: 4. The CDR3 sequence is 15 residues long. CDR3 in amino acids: CASSLGGGVQETQYF. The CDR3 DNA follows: TGTGCCAGCAGCTTAGGCGGGGGAGTCCAAGAGACCCAGTACTTC.

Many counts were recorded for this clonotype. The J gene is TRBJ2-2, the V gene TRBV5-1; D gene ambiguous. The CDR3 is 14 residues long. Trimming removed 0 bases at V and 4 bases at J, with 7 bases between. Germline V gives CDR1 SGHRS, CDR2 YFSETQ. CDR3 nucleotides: TGCGCCAGCAGCTTGGAACAGCCCACCGGGGAGCTGTTTTTT. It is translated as CASSLEQPTGELFF.